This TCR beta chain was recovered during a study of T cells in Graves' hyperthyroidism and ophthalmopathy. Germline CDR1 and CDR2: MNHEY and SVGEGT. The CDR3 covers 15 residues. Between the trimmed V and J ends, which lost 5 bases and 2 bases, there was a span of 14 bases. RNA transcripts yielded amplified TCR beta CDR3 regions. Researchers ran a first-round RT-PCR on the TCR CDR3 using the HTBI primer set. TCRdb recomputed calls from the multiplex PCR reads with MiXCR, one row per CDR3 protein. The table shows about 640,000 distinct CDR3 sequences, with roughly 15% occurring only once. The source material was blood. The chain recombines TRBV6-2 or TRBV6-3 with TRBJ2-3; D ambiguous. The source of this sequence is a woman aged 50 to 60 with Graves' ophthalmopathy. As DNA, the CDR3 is TGTGCCAGCAGTACCGACGCCAGGATCACAGATACGCAGTATTTT. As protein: CASSTDARITDTQYF.